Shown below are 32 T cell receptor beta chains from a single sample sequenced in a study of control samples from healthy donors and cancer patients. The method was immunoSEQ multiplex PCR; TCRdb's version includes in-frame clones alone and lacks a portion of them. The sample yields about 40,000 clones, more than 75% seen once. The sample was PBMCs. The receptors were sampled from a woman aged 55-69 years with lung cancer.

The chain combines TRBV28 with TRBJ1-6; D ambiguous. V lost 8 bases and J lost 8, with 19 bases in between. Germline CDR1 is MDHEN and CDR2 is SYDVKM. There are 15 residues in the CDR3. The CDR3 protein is CASGIGVREDSPLHF. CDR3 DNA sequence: TGTGCCAGCGGTATCGGGGTCCGGGAGGATTCACCCCTCCACTTT. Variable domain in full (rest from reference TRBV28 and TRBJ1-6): DVKVTQSSRYLVKRTGEKVFLECVQDMDHENMFWYRQDPGLGLRLIYFSYDVKMKEKGDIPEGYSVSREKKERFSLILESASTNQTSMYLCASGIGVREDSPLHFGNGTRLTVT.

CDR3 region: CASSLDSTGGDTQYF. In nucleotides, the CDR3 is TGTGCCAGCAGCTTGGATTCGACTGGAGGAGATACGCAGTATTTT. The chain employs TRBV7-2 and TRBJ2-3; a weak D match, TRBD2 (5 bases). V dropped 3 bases and J dropped 5 bases, with 15 bases sitting between them. The CDR3 spans 15 residues. Germline CDR1 SGHTA, CDR2 FQGNSA.

CDR3 in DNA: TGTGCCAGCAGCTCGGGCGTGGGGACAGAAGGCTACACCTTC. It yields the protein CASSSGVGTEGYTF. This sequence joins TRBV11-2 and TRBJ1-2, with 7 bases identical to TRBD1. The CDR3 spans 14 residues. The J segment lost 8 bases and the V segment lost 4 bases, leaving 10 bases of the junction unmatched. Germline values: CDR1 SGHAT, CDR2 FQNNGV.

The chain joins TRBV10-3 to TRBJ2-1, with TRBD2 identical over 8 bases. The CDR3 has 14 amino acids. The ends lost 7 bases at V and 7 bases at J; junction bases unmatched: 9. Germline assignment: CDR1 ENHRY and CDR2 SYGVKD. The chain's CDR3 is CAIKESGRGNEQFF. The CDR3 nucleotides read TGTGCCATCAAGGAAAGCGGGAGAGGTAATGAGCAGTTCTTC.

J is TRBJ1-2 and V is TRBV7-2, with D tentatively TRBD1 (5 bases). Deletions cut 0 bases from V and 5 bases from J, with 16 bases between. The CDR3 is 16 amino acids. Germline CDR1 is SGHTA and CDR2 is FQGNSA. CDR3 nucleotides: TGTGCCAGCAGCTTAGCGGGGGATCCTGGCGCGTATGGCTACACCTTC. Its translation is CASSLAGDPGAYGYTF.

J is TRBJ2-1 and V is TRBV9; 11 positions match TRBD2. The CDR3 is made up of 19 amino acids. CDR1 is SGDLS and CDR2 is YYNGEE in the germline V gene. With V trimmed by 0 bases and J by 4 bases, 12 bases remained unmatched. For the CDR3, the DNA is TGTGCCAGCAGCGTAGAAGGGCTAGCGGGAGGAGGGGGGTACAATGAGCAGTTCTTC. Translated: CASSVEGLAGGGGYNEQFF. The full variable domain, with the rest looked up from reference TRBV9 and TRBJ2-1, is DSGVTQTPKHLITATGQRVTLRCSPRSGDLSVYWYQQSLDQGLQFLIQYYNGEERAKGNILERFSAQQFPDLHSELNLSSLELGDSALYFCASSVEGLAGGGGYNEQFFGPGTRLTVL.

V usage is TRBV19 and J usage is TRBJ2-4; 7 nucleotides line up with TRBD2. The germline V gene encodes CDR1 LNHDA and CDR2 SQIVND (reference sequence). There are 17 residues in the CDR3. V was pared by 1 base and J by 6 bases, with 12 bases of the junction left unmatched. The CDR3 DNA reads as TGTGCCAGTAGTATAGTTTCGTATGGGGGGGTTGGAAACATTCAGTACTTC. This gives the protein CASSIVSYGGVGNIQYF.

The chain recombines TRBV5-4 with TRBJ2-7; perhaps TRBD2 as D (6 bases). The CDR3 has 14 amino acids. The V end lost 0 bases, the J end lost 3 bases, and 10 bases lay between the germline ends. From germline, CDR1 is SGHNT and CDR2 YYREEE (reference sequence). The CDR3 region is CASSLVSGSYEQYF. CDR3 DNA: TGTGCCAGCAGCTTGGTTAGCGGTAGCTACGAGCAGTACTTC.

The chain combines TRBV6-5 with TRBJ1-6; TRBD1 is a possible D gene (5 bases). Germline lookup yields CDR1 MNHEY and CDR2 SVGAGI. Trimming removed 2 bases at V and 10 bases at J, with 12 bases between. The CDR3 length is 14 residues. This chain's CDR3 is CASSYAGRGSPLHF. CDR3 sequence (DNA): TGTGCCAGCAGTTACGCCGGAAGGGGATCACCCCTCCACTTT.

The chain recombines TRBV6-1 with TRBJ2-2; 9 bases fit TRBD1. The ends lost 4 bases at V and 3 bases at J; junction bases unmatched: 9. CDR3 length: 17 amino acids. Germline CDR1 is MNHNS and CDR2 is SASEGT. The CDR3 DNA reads TGTGCCAGCAGTGGTGTTGGGGACAGGGTATACACCGGGGAGCTGTTTTTT. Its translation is CASSGVGDRVYTGELFF.

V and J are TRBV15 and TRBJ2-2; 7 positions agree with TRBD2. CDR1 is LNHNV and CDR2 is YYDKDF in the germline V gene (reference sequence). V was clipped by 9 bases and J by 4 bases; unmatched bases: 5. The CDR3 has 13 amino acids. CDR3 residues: CATVERGTGELFF. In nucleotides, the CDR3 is TGTGCCACTGTGGAGCGGGGCACCGGGGAGCTGTTTTTT.

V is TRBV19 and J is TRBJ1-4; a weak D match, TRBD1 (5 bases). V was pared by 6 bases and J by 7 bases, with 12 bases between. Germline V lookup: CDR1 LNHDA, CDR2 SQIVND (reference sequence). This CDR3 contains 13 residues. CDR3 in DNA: TGTGCCAGTAGGCTCACGGGGGGTGAAAAACTGTTTTTT. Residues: CASRLTGGEKLFF.

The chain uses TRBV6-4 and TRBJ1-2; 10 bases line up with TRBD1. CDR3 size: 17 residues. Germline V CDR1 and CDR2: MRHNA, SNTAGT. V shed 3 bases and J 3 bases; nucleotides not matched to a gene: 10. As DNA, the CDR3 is TGTGCCAGCAGTGAAGGCCCCGGGACAGGGGTCTACTATGGCTACACCTTC. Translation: CASSEGPGTGVYYGYTF.

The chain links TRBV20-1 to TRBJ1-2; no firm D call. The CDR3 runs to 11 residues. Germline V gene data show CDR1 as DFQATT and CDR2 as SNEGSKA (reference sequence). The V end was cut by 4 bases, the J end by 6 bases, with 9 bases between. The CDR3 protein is CSATPSDGYTF. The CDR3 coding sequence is TGCAGTGCTACCCCCTCAGATGGCTACACCTTC.

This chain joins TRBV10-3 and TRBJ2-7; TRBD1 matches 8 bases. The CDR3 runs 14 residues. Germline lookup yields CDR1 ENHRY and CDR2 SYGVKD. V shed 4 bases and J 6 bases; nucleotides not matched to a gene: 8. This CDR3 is CAISGGQGVIEQYF. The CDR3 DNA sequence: TGTGCCATCAGTGGCGGACAGGGAGTGATCGAGCAGTACTTC.

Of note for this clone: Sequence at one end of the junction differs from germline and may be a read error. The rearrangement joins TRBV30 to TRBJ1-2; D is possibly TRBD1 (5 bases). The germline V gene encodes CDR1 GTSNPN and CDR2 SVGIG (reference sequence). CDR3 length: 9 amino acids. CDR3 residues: CACLPGGFF. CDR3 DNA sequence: TGTGCCTGCTTACCCGGGGGATTCTTC.

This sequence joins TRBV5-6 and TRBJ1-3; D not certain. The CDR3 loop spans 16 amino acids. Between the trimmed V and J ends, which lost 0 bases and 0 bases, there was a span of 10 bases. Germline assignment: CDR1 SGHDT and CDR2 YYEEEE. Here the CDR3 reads CASSLVGRSSGNTIYF. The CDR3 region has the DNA TGTGCCAGCAGCTTGGTTGGCAGAAGCTCTGGAAACACCATATATTTT.

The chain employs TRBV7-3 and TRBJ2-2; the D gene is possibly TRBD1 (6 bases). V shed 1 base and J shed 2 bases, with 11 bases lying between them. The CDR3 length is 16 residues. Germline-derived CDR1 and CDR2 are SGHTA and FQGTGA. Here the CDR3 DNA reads TGTGCCAGCAGCTTAAACGCAGGGGCAAACACCGGGGAGCTGTTTTTT. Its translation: CASSLNAGANTGELFF.

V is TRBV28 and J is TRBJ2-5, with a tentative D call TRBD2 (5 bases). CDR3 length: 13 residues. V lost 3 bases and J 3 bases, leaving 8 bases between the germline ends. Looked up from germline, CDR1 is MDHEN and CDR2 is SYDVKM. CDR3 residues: CASSLSSEETQYF. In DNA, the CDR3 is TGTGCCAGCAGTTTGAGTAGCGAAGAGACCCAGTACTTC. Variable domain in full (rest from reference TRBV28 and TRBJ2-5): DVKVTQSSRYLVKRTGEKVFLECVQDMDHENMFWYRQDPGLGLRLIYFSYDVKMKEKGDIPEGYSVSREKKERFSLILESASTNQTSMYLCASSLSSEETQYFGPGTRLLVL.

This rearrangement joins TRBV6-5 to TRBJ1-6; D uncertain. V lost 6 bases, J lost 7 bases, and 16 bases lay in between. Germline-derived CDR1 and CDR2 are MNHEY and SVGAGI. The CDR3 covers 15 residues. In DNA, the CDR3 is TGTGCCAGCAGCCTAACCACTCACAGAAATTCACCCCTCCACTTT. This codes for CASSLTTHRNSPLHF.

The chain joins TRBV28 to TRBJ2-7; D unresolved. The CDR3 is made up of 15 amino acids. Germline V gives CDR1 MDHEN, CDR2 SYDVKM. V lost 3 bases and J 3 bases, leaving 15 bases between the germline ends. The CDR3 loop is CASSFTGVIGYEQYF. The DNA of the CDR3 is TGTGCCAGCAGTTTTACCGGAGTTATAGGCTACGAGCAGTACTTC.

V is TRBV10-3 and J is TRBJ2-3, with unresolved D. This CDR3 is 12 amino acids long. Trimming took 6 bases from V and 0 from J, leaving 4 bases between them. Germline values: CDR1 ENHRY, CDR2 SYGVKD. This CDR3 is CAISGSTDTQYF. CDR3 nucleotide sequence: TGTGCCATCAGCGGGAGCACAGATACGCAGTATTTT.

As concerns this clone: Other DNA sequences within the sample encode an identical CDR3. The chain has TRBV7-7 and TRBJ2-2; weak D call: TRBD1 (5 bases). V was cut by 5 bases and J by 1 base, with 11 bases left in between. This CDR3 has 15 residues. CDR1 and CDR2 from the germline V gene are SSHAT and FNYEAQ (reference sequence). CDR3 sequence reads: CASSHLGQNTGELFF. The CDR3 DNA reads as TGTGCCAGCAGCCATCTCGGACAGAACACCGGGGAGCTGTTTTTT.

CDR3 coding DNA: TGTGCCAGTAGCGACCGGGACAGGGGGCGTGAGACCCAGTACTTC. Its protein product is CASSDRDRGRETQYF. This chain links TRBV19 with TRBJ2-5, with 12 bases that match TRBD1. Losses at the gene ends were 6 bases for V and 5 bases for J; bases not matched to a gene: 7. Germline lookup yields CDR1 LNHDA and CDR2 SQIVND (reference sequence). The CDR3 totals 15 residues.

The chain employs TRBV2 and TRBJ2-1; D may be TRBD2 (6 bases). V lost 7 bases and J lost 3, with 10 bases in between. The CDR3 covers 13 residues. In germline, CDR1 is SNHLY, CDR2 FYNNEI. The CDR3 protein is CASMGLDYNEQFF. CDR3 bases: TGTGCCAGCATGGGACTCGACTACAATGAGCAGTTCTTC.

The CDR3 is CASSLKGGVSYEQYF. CDR3 DNA sequence: TGTGCCAGCAGTTTAAAAGGAGGAGTCTCCTACGAGCAGTACTTC. The chain carries TRBV27 and TRBJ2-7, with D possibly being TRBD2 (5 bases). CDR1 MNHEY and CDR2 SMNVEV come from the germline V gene (reference sequence). The ends were cut back, 2 bases at V and 0 bases at J, with 11 bases in the middle. The CDR3 loop spans 15 amino acids.

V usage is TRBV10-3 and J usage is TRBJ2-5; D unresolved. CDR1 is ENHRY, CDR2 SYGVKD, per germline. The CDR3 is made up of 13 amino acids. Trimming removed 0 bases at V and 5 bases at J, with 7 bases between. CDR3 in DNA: TGTGCCATCAGTGAGTCCTCCGGGGAGACCCAGTACTTC. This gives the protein CAISESSGETQYF.

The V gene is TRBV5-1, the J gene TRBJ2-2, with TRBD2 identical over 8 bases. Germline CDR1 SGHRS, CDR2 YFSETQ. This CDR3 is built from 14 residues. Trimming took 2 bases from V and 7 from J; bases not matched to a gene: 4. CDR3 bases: TGCGCCAGCAGCTTAGTAGCGGGAATCGGGGAGCTGTTTTTT. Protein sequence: CASSLVAGIGELFF. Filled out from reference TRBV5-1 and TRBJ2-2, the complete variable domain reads KAGVTQTPRYLIKTRGQQVTLSCSPISGHRSVSWYQQTPGQGLQFLFEYFSETQRNKGNFPGRFSGRQFSNSRSEMNVSTLELGDSALYLCASSLVAGIGELFFGEGSRLTVL.

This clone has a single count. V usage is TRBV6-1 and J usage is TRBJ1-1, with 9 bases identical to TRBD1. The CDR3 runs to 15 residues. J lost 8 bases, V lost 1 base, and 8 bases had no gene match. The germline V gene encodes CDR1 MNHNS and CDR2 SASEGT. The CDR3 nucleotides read TGTGCCAGCAGTGAAGACATGGGACAGGGACACGAAGCTTTCTTT. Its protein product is CASSEDMGQGHEAFF.

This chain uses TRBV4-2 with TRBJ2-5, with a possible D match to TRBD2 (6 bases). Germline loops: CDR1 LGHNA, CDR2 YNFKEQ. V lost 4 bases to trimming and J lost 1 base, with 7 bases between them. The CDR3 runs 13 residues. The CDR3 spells CASSPGLQETQYF. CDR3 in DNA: TGTGCCAGCAGCCCGGGACTCCAAGAGACCCAGTACTTC.

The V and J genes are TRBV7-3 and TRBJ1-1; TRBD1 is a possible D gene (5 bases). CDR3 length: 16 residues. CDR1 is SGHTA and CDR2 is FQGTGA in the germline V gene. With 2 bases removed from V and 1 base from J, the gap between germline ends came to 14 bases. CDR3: CASSLLIRGENTEAFF. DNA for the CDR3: TGTGCCAGCAGCTTATTAATAAGGGGCGAGAACACTGAAGCTTTCTTT.

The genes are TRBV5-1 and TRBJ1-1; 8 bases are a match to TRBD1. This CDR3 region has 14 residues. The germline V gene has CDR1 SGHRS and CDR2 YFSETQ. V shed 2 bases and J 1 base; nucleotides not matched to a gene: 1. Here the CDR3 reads CASSFTGGNTEAFF. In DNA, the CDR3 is TGCGCCAGCAGCTTCACAGGGGGGAACACTGAAGCTTTCTTT.